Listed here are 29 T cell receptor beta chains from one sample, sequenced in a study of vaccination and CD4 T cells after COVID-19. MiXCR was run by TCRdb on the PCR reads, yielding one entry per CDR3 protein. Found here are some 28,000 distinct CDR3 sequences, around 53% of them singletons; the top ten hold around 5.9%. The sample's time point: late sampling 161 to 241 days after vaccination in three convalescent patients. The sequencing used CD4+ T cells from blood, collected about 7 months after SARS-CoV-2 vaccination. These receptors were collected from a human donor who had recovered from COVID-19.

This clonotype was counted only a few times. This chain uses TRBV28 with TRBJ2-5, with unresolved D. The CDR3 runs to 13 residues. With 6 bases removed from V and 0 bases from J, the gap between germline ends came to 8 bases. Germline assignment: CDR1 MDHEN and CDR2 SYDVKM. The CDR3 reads CASSRWYQETQYF. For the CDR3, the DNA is TGTGCCAGCAGCCGGTGGTACCAAGAGACCCAGTACTTC.

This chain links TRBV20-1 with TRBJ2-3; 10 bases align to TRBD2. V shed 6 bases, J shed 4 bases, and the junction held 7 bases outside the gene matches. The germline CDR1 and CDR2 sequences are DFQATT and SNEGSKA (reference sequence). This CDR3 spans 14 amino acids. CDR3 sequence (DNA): TGCAGTGCAAAACCTAGCGGGAGTGCAGATACGCAGTATTTT. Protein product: CSAKPSGSADTQYF.

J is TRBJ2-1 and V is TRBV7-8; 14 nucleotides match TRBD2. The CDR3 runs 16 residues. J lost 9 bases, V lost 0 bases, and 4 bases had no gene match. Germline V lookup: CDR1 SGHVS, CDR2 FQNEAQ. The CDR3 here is CASSLAGTSGRSEQFF. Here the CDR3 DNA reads TGTGCCAGCAGCTTAGCTGGGACTAGCGGGAGAAGTGAGCAGTTCTTC. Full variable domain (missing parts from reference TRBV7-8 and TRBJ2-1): GAGVSQSPRYKVAKRGQDVALRCDPISGHVSLFWYQQALGQGPEFLTYFQNEAQLDKSGLPSDRFFAERPEGSVSTLKIQRTQQEDSAVYLCASSLAGTSGRSEQFFGPGTRLTVL.

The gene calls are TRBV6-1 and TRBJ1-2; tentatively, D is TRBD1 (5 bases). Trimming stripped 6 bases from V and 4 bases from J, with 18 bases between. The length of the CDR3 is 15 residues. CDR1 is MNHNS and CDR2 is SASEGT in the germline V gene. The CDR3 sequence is CASSPGEDRTYGYTF. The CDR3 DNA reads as TGTGCCAGCAGCCCAGGAGAAGACAGAACCTATGGCTACACCTTC.

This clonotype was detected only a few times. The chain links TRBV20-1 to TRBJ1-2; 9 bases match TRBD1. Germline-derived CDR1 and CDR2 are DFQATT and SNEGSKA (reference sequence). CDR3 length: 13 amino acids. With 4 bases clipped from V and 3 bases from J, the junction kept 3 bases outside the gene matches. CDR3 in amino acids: CSATGQGDYGYTF. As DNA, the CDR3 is TGCAGTGCTACGGGACAGGGCGACTATGGCTACACCTTC.

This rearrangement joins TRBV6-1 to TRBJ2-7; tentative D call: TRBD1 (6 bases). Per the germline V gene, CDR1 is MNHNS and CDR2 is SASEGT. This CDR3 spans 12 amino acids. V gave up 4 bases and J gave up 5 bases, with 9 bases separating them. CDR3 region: CASSAGVDEQYF. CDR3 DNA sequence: TGTGCCAGCAGTGCAGGGGTAGACGAGCAGTACTTC.

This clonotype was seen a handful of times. CDR3 residues: CSASSGSPDTQYF. The CDR3 DNA sequence: TGCAGTGCTAGTAGTGGTAGCCCAGATACGCAGTATTTT. The V and J genes are TRBV20-1 and TRBJ2-3; D gene ambiguous. Trimming removed 3 bases at V and 4 bases at J, with 11 bases between. In germline, CDR1 is DFQATT, CDR2 SNEGSKA (reference sequence). This CDR3 spans 13 amino acids.

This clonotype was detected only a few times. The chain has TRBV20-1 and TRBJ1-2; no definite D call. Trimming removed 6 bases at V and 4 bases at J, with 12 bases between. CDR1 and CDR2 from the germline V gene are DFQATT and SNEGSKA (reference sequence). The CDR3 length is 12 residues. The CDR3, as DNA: TGCAGTGCCAGCAGTGAAAGCTATGGCTACACCTTC. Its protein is CSASSESYGYTF.

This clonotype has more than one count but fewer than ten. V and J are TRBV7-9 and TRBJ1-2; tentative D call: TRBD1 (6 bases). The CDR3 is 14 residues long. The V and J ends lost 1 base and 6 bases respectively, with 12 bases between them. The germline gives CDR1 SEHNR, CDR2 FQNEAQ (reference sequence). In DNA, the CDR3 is TGTGCCAGCAGCTTAGTTCTTACAGGGCATGGCTACACCTTC. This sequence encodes CASSLVLTGHGYTF.

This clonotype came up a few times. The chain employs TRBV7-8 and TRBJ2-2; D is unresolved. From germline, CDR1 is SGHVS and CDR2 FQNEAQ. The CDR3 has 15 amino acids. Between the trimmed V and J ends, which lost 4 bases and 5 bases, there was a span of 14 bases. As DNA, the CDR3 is TGTGCCAGCAGCTCCGACGGGCTTAAGACCGGGGAGCTGTTTTTT. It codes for CASSSDGLKTGELFF.

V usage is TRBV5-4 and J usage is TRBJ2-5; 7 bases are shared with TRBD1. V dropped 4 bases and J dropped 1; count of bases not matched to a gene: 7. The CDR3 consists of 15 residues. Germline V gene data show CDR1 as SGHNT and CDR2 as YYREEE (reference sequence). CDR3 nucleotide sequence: TGTGCCAGCAGCCCAGGGACAGCCCTCCAAGAGACCCAGTACTTC. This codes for CASSPGTALQETQYF.

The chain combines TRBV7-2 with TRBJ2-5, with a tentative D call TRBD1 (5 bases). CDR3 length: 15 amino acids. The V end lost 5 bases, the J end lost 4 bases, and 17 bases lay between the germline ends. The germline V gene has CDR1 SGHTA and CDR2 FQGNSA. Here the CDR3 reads CASSPQTMGPETQYF. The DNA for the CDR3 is TGTGCCAGCAGCCCCCAGACCATGGGGCCAGAGACCCAGTACTTC.

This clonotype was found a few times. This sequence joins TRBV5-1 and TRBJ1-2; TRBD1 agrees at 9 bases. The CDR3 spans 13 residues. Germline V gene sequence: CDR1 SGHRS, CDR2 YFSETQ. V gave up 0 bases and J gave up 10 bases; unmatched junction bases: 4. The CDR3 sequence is CASSLGDRAIYTF. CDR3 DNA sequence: TGCGCCAGCAGCTTGGGGGACAGGGCGATCTACACCTTC.

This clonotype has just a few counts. CDR3 in amino acids: CSAESGRASYEQYF. DNA for the CDR3: TGCAGTGCTGAAAGCGGGAGGGCCTCGTACGAGCAGTACTTC. This chain joins TRBV20-1 and TRBJ2-7, with 10 nucleotides matching TRBD2. Germline CDR1 is DFQATT and CDR2 is SNEGSKA (reference sequence). There are 14 residues in the CDR3. After removal of 5 bases from V and 4 bases from J, the junction contained 8 bases not matched to a gene.

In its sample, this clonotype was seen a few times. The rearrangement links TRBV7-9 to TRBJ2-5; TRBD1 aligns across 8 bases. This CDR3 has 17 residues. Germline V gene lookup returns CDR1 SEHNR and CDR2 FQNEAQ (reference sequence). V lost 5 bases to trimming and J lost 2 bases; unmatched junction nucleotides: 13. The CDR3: CASSPILNWDRQETQYF. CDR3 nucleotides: TGTGCCAGCAGCCCTATTCTAAATTGGGACAGGCAAGAGACCCAGTACTTC.

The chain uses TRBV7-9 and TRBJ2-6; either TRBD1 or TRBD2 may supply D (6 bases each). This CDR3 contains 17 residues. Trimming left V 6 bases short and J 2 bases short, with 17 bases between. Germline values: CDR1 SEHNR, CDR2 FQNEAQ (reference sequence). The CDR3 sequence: CASRNTSEGAGANVLTF. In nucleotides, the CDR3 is TGTGCCAGCAGGAATACCTCGGAGGGGGCTGGGGCCAACGTCCTGACTTTC.

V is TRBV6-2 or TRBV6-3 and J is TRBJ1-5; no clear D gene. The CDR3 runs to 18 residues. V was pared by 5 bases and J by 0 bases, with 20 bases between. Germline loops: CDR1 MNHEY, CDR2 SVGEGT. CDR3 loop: CASSVDPGRSYSNQPQHF. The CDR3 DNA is TGTGCCAGCAGTGTCGACCCGGGCCGCAGTTATAGCAATCAGCCCCAGCATTTT.

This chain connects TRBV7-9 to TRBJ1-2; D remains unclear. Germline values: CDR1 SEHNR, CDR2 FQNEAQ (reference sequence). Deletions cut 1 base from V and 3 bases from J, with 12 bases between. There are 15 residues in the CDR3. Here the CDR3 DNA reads TGTGCCAGCAGCTTAGTTGGGGTCGGCGACTATGGCTACACCTTC. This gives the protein CASSLVGVGDYGYTF.

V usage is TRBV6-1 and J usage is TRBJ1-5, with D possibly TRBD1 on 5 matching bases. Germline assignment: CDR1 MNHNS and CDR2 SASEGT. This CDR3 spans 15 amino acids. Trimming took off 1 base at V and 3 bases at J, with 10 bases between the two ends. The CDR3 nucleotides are TGTGCCAGCAGTGAAGAAGGGACCCCCAATCAGCCCCAGCATTTT. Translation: CASSEEGTPNQPQHF.

The CDR3 loop reads CASSLSVRPNSPLHF. In DNA form, the CDR3 reads TGTGCCAGCAGCTTAAGTGTTAGGCCGAATTCACCCCTCCACTTT. V is TRBV7-9 and J is TRBJ1-6, with D hard to call. CDR3 size: 15 residues. Trimming stripped 2 bases from V and 7 bases from J, with 12 bases between. Germline CDR1 SEHNR, CDR2 FQNEAQ (reference sequence).

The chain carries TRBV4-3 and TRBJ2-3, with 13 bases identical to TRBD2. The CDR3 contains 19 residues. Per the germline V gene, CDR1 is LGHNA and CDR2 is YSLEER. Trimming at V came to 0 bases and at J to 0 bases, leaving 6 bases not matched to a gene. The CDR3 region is CASSQETSGRLLSTDTQYF. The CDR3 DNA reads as TGCGCCAGCAGCCAAGAGACTAGCGGGAGGCTCCTTAGCACAGATACGCAGTATTTT.

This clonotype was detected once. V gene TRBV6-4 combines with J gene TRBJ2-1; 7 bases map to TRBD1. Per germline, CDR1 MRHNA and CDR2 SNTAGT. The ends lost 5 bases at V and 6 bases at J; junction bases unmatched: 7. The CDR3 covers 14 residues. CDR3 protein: CASSLNRGVNEQFF. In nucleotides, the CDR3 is TGTGCCAGCAGTTTAAACAGGGGAGTCAATGAGCAGTTCTTC.

CDR3 sequence: CASSNPPQVYEQYF. The CDR3 DNA is TGTGCCAGCAGTAACCCTCCACAGGTCTACGAGCAGTACTTC. The rearrangement links TRBV12-3 or TRBV12-4 to TRBJ2-7, with D possibly TRBD1 on 5 matching bases. The CDR3 is 14 amino acids. Trimming left V 5 bases short and J 3 bases short, with 14 bases between.

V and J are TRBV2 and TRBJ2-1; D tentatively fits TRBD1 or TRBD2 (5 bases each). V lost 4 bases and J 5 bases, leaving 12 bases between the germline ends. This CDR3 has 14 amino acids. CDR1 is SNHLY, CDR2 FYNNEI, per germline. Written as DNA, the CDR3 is TGTGCCAGCAGTGCCCGGGGCGCCGACAATGAGCAGTTCTTC. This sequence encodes CASSARGADNEQFF. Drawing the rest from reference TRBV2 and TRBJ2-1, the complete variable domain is EPEVTQTPSHQVTQMGQEVILRCVPISNHLYFYWYRQILGQKVEFLVSFYNNEISEKSEIFDDQFSVERPDGSNFTLKIRSTKLEDSAMYFCASSARGADNEQFFGPGTRLTVL.

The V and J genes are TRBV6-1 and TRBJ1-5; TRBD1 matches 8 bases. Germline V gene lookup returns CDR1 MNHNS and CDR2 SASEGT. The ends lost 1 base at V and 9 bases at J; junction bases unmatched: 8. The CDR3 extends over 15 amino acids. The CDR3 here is CASSEDGQGLRPQHF. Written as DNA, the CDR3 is TGTGCCAGCAGTGAAGATGGACAGGGCTTACGGCCCCAGCATTTT.

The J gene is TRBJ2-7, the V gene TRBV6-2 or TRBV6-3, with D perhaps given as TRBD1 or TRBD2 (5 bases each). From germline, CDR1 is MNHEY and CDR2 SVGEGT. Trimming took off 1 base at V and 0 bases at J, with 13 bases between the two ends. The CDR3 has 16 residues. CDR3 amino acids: CASSYFGTQSSYEQYF. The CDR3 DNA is TGTGCCAGCAGTTACTTCGGGACGCAGAGCTCCTACGAGCAGTACTTC.

CDR3 sequence reads: CASSFGSGTYEQYF. The CDR3 DNA sequence: TGTGCCAGCAGTTTTGGTAGCGGGACCTACGAGCAGTACTTC. This rearrangement joins TRBV28 to TRBJ2-7, with TRBD2 identical over 8 bases. The germline CDR1 and CDR2 sequences are MDHEN and SYDVKM. After removal of 3 bases from V and 2 bases from J, the junction contained 3 bases not matched to a gene. This CDR3 has 14 amino acids.

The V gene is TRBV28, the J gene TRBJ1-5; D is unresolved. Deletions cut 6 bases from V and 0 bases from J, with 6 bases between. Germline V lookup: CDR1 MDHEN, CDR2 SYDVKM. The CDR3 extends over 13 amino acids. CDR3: CASRDPSNQPQHF. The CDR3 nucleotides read TGTGCCAGCAGAGACCCTAGCAATCAGCCCCAGCATTTT.

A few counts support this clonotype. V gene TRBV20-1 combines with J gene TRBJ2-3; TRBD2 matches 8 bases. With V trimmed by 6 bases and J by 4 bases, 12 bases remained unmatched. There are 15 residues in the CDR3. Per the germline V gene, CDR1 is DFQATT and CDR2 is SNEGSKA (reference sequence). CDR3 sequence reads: CSAPMLAGGPDTQYF. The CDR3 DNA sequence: TGCAGTGCCCCCATGCTAGCGGGTGGACCAGATACGCAGTATTTT.